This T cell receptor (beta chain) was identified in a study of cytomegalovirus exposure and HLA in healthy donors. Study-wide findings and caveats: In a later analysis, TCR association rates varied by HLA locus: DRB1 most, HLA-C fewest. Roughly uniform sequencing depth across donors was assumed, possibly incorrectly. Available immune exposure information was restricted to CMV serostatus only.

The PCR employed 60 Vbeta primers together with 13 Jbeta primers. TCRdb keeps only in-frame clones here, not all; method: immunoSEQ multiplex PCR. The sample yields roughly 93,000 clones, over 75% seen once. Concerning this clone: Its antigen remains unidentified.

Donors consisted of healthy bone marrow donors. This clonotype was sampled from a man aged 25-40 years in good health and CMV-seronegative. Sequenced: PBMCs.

The chain's CDR3 is CASSFRTGSDGELFF. For the CDR3, the DNA is TGTGCCAGCAGCTTTAGGACAGGATCTGACGGGGAGCTGTTTTTT. This chain uses TRBV5-4 with TRBJ2-2; 7 positions match TRBD1. Germline V gene lookup returns CDR1 SGHNT and CDR2 YYREEE (reference sequence). The junction had 8 bases not matched to a gene; V was cut back by 2 bases and J by 7 bases. This CDR3 spans 15 amino acids. Together with reference TRBV5-4 and TRBJ2-2, the CDR3 gives the full variable domain: ETGVTQSPTHLIKTRGQQVTLRCSSQSGHNTVSWYQQALGQGPQFIFQYYREEENGRGNFPPRFSGLQFPNYSSELNVNALELDDSALYLCASSFRTGSDGELFFGEGSRLTVL.